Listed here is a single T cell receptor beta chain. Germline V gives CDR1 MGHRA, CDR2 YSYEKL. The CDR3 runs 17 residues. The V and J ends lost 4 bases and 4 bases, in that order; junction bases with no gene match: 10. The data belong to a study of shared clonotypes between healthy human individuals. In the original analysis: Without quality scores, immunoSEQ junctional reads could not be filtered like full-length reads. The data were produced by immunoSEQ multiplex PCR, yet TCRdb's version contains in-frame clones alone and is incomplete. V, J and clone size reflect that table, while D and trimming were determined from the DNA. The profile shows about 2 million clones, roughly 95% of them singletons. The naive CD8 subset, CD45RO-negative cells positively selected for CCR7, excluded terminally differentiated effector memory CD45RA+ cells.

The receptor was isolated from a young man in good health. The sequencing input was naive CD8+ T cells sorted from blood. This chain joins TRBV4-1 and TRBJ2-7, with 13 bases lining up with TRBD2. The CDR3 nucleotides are TGCGCCAGCAGCCCGCTCGGACTAGCGGGAGTTATATACGAGCAGTACTTC. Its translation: CASSPLGLAGVIYEQYF.